One sample yielded the 24 T cell receptor beta chains listed below, sequenced in a study of cytomegalovirus exposure and HLA in healthy donors (dated by TCRdb to 2016 to 2017). The method was the immunoSEQ multiplex PCR assay. Not all clones reach the TCRdb copy of this immuneACCESS table, which keeps in-frame sequences only. Checked studies attribute under half of the gap to unresolved V genes and leave the rest unexplained. For this sample the table gives some 340,000 clones, of which about 90% were detected only once. The top ten constitute approximately 1% of the sample. Sequencing used PBMCs. These receptors came from a woman in her thirties in good health and CMV-seropositive.

J is TRBJ2-7 and V is TRBV5-1; D call uncertain. CDR3 length: 12 residues. V lost 2 bases, J lost 7 bases, and 10 bases lay in between. From germline, CDR1 is SGHRS and CDR2 YFSETQ. CDR3 in DNA: TGCGCCAGCAGCTTCTTAACGGGTGAGCAGTACTTC. It yields the protein CASSFLTGEQYF.

The chain joins TRBV7-9 to TRBJ2-7; no reliable D call. The V end was cut by 5 bases, the J end by 2 bases, with 7 bases between. Looked up from germline, CDR1 is SEHNR and CDR2 is FQNEAQ (reference sequence). This CDR3 is built from 12 residues. CDR3 sequence: CASSVPAYEQYF. CDR3 bases: TGTGCCAGCAGCGTCCCGGCCTACGAGCAGTACTTC.

The J gene is TRBJ1-2, the V gene TRBV30; the D is unclear. Germline loops: CDR1 GTSNPN, CDR2 SVGIG (reference sequence). The ends were cut back, 0 bases at V and 8 bases at J, with 13 bases in the middle. The CDR3 consists of 13 residues. The CDR3 region has the DNA TGTGCCTGGAGTGTACTCTCTGGCGAAGGCTACACCTTC. Residues: CAWSVLSGEGYTF.

This clone was counted between two and nine times. This CDR3 reads CASSQPDRETHGYTF. As DNA, the CDR3 is TGTGCCAGCAGCCAACCCGACAGGGAAACGCATGGCTACACCTTC. The rearrangement joins TRBV4-2 to TRBJ1-2, with 7 bases aligning to TRBD1. This CDR3 region has 15 residues. The germline gives CDR1 LGHNA, CDR2 YNFKEQ. V was clipped by 2 bases and J by 6 bases; unmatched bases: 9.

J is TRBJ1-6 and V is TRBV7-2; a weak D match, TRBD1 (5 bases). Between the trimmed V and J ends, which lost 5 bases and 2 bases, there was a span of 10 bases. This CDR3 has 15 residues. CDR1 and CDR2 (germline): SGHTA, FQGNSA. The DNA for the CDR3 is TGTGCCAGCAGCCCCGTGGGGGCCTATAATTCACCCCTCCACTTT. Amino acids: CASSPVGAYNSPLHF.

This chain joins TRBV4-2 and TRBJ1-5; the D gene is possibly TRBD1 (6 bases). V was clipped by 0 bases and J by 2 bases, with 8 bases between them. The CDR3 is 15 residues long. CDR1 is LGHNA, CDR2 YNFKEQ, per germline. CDR3 in amino acids: CASSQDSGGNQPQHF. The CDR3 DNA follows: TGTGCCAGCAGCCAAGATTCAGGGGGCAATCAGCCCCAGCATTTT.

The chain couples TRBV29-1 to TRBJ1-2, with TRBD1 as a possible D gene (6 bases). V dropped 6 bases and J dropped 8 bases, with 16 bases sitting between them. From germline, CDR1 is SQVTM and CDR2 ANQGSEA. The CDR3 totals 12 residues. The CDR3 sequence: CSVESGGAGYTF. The CDR3, as DNA: TGCAGCGTAGAATCTGGGGGGGCGGGCTACACCTTC.

J is TRBJ1-2 and V is TRBV29-1, with no clear D. Germline V lookup: CDR1 SQVTM, CDR2 ANQGSEA. V lost 1 base, J lost 3 bases, and 18 bases lay in between. The CDR3 has 16 residues. For the CDR3, the DNA is TGCAGCGTTGAAGCCCCCCACCCTCCCCGCCACTATGGCTACACCTTC. It codes for CSVEAPHPPRHYGYTF.

The chain carries TRBV16 and TRBJ1-5; D unclear. The CDR3 runs to 13 residues. The V end lost 4 bases, the J end lost 3 bases, and 7 bases lay between the germline ends. CDR1 KGHSY and CDR2 FQNENV come from the germline V gene. CDR3 region: CASSRQTNQPQHF. The CDR3 DNA sequence: TGTGCCAGCAGCCGCCAGACCAATCAGCCCCAGCATTTT.

The V gene is TRBV29-1, the J gene TRBJ2-5; D might be TRBD1 or TRBD2, each matching 5 bases. Germline V gene sequence: CDR1 SQVTM, CDR2 ANQGSEA. With 0 bases removed from V and 2 bases from J, the gap between germline ends came to 25 bases. CDR3 length: 19 amino acids. The CDR3 reads CSVEDVGAWVIRTQETQYF. In DNA form, the CDR3 reads TGCAGCGTTGAAGATGTAGGGGCGTGGGTCATAAGGACTCAAGAGACCCAGTACTTC.

CDR3 region: CASGYEQYF. The CDR3 nucleotides are TGTGCCAGCGGTTACGAGCAGTACTTC. The chain carries TRBV6-1 and TRBJ2-7; D is unresolved. Looked up from germline, CDR1 is MNHNS and CDR2 is SASEGT. The CDR3 is 9 residues long. V lost 8 bases and J lost 4, with 3 bases in between.

The CDR3: CASSFTSGNTGELFF. CDR3 bases: TGTGCCAGCAGTTTCACTAGCGGGAACACCGGGGAGCTGTTTTTT. This chain uses TRBV28 with TRBJ2-2; TRBD2 agrees at 8 bases. The germline CDR1 and CDR2 sequences are MDHEN and SYDVKM. The V gene end was trimmed by 3 bases and the J gene end by 1 base; junction bases not matched to a gene: 1. There are 15 residues in the CDR3.

The chain joins TRBV28 to TRBJ2-3, with a weak D call TRBD1 (7 bases). Per the germline V gene, CDR1 is MDHEN and CDR2 is SYDVKM. Between the trimmed V and J ends, which lost 8 bases and 0 bases, there was a span of 15 bases. This CDR3 comprises 15 residues. CDR3 residues: CASVGGQLSTDTQYF. CDR3 coding DNA: TGTGCCAGCGTGGGGGGACAGCTGAGCACAGATACGCAGTATTTT.

This chain connects TRBV15 to TRBJ1-1; D call uncertain. V lost 0 bases to trimming and J lost 6 bases, with 11 bases between them. CDR1 and CDR2 from the germline V gene are LNHNV and YYDKDF (reference sequence). The CDR3 totals 14 residues. The CDR3 region is CATSRDRVVAEAFF. Written as DNA, the CDR3 is TGTGCCACCAGCAGAGATCGGGTAGTGGCTGAAGCTTTCTTT.

In this sample, this clone turned up once. This chain links TRBV29-1 with TRBJ2-7; tentatively, D is TRBD1 (6 bases). Trimming took off 0 bases at V and 4 bases at J, with 25 bases between the two ends. This CDR3 has 18 amino acids. Germline V lookup: CDR1 SQVTM, CDR2 ANQGSEA. The CDR3 nucleotides are TGCAGCGTTGAAGACGGGGCGTTCGCGCAGTCAGGGGAATACGAGCAGTACTTC. Protein: CSVEDGAFAQSGEYEQYF.

This rearrangement joins TRBV6-1 to TRBJ2-1, with TRBD1 identical over 7 bases. V was pared by 9 bases and J by 6 bases, with 8 bases of the junction left unmatched. The length of the CDR3 is 13 residues. Per germline, CDR1 MNHNS and CDR2 SASEGT. The CDR3: CASTGVWGNEQFF. In nucleotides, the CDR3 is TGTGCCAGTACAGGGGTTTGGGGCAATGAGCAGTTCTTC.

The chain uses TRBV5-1 and TRBJ1-4; D unresolved. Trimming removed 0 bases at V and 5 bases at J, with 11 bases between. Looked up from germline, CDR1 is SGHRS and CDR2 is YFSETQ. This CDR3 is built from 15 residues. CDR3 coding DNA: TGCGCCAGCAGCTTGGGCGGGCAGCCCAATGAAAAACTGTTTTTT. It specifies CASSLGGQPNEKLFF.

The chain recombines TRBV6-1 with TRBJ2-7; D might be TRBD2 (6 bases). CDR1 MNHNS and CDR2 SASEGT come from the germline V gene. The CDR3 is made up of 14 amino acids. Between the trimmed V and J ends, which lost 7 bases and 3 bases, there was a span of 16 bases. This CDR3 is CASNGGRQSYEQYF. CDR3 coding DNA: TGTGCCAGCAATGGAGGGAGACAGAGCTACGAGCAGTACTTC.

The rearrangement joins TRBV6-1 to TRBJ1-4; 10 bases line up with TRBD1. The CDR3 runs 16 residues. Germline lookup yields CDR1 MNHNS and CDR2 SASEGT. V shed 2 bases and J 8 bases; nucleotides not matched to a gene: 8. This CDR3 reads CASSEPGTGVIEKLFF. CDR3 nucleotides: TGTGCCAGCAGTGAACCCGGGACAGGGGTAATCGAAAAACTGTTTTTT.

V and J are TRBV2 and TRBJ2-7; no clear D gene. The CDR3 covers 15 residues. Germline V CDR1 and CDR2: SNHLY, FYNNEI. V shed 6 bases and J shed 4 bases, with 19 bases lying between them. This CDR3 is CASSPSEIPVYEQYF. The CDR3 region has the DNA TGTGCCAGCAGCCCATCGGAGATTCCGGTTTACGAGCAGTACTTC.

Regarding this clone: One end of the junction varies from germline; a read error may be responsible. The rearrangement uses TRBV5-1 and TRBJ1-6; the match to TRBD1 covers 7 bases. This CDR3 comprises 13 residues. Germline lookup yields CDR1 SGHRS and CDR2 YFSETQ. The CDR3 DNA follows: TGCGCCAGCAGATTGGGGACAGATTCACCCCTCCACTTT. Translated: CASRLGTDSPLHF.

V and J are TRBV30 and TRBJ1-5; D remains unclear. Germline CDR1 and CDR2: GTSNPN and SVGIG (reference sequence). There are 13 residues in the CDR3. With 2 bases removed from V and 3 bases from J, the gap between germline ends came to 8 bases. CDR3: CAWSYGYNQPQHF. DNA for the CDR3: TGTGCCTGGAGTTACGGTTACAATCAGCCCCAGCATTTT.

Here the CDR3 reads CASSSGLAGAEQYF. In DNA form, the CDR3 reads TGTGCCAGTAGTTCGGGGCTAGCGGGGGCCGAGCAGTACTTC. The chain has TRBV19 and TRBJ2-7; 10 bases fit TRBD2. CDR1 is LNHDA and CDR2 is SQIVND in the germline V gene (reference sequence). The CDR3 sequence is 14 residues long. V lost 5 bases to trimming and J lost 6 bases; unmatched junction nucleotides: 7.

The chain carries TRBV15 and TRBJ2-7, with D perhaps TRBD2 (6 bases). Trimming pared 5 bases from V and 5 bases from J, leaving 7 bases between. Looked up from germline, CDR1 is LNHNV and CDR2 is YYDKDF (reference sequence). This CDR3 contains 11 residues. The CDR3 region is CATSREHEQYF. The CDR3 DNA sequence: TGTGCCACCAGCCGGGAGCACGAGCAGTACTTC.